These 15 T cell receptor beta chains originate from one sample sequenced in a study of cytomegalovirus exposure and HLA in healthy donors (dated by TCRdb to the late 2010s). The library relied on the immunoSEQ multiplex PCR assay. For the multiplex PCR, a mixture combining 60 forward primers for TCR Vbeta segments and 13 reverse primers for TCR Jbeta segments was used. The table was pulled from immuneACCESS by TCRdb, which kept in-frame rearrangements only. Such tables lose some clones; where checked, under half of the loss comes from unresolved V genes, and the rest has no known cause. For this sample there are roughly 100,000 clones; less than 85% appear just once. The ten most abundant clones make up around 2.6% of the sample. Specimen: PBMCs. The source of these receptors is a man aged 40-49 years in good health and CMV-seronegative.

The CDR3 is CASSLDRAGYGYTF. Here the CDR3 DNA reads TGCGCCAGCAGCTTGGACAGGGCGGGCTATGGCTACACCTTC. J is TRBJ1-2 and V is TRBV5-1; perhaps TRBD1 as D (6 bases). The germline V gene encodes CDR1 SGHRS and CDR2 YFSETQ. V lost 0 bases, J lost 4 bases, and 10 bases lay in between. The CDR3 has 14 residues. Complete variable domain (other parts from reference TRBV5-1 and TRBJ1-2): KAGVTQTPRYLIKTRGQQVTLSCSPISGHRSVSWYQQTPGQGLQFLFEYFSETQRNKGNFPGRFSGRQFSNSRSEMNVSTLELGDSALYLCASSLDRAGYGYTFGSGTRLTVV.

The genes are TRBV7-8 and TRBJ1-5, with D possibly matching TRBD1 (5 bases). Deletions cut 4 bases from V and 5 bases from J, with 15 bases between. This CDR3 spans 15 amino acids. Germline V CDR1 and CDR2: SGHVS, FQNEAQ. CDR3 sequence reads: CASSSNRHGDQPQHF. The CDR3 DNA is TGTGCCAGCAGCTCGAACAGGCATGGAGATCAGCCCCAGCATTTT.

The chain couples TRBV2 to TRBJ2-2, with TRBD1 matching over 8 bases. The CDR3 loop spans 14 amino acids. Germline V gives CDR1 SNHLY, CDR2 FYNNEI. V lost 6 bases and J lost 6; bases outside the gene matches: 6. Written as DNA, the CDR3 is TGTGCCAGCAGGTTGGGGACAGGCCCCGGGGAGCTGTTTTTT. The encoded protein is CASRLGTGPGELFF.

In nucleotides, the CDR3 is TGTGCCAGCAGTTACTCGGCCGCAGGGGCGGACACTGAAGCTTTCTTT. This gives the protein CASSYSAAGADTEAFF. V gene TRBV6-6 combines with J gene TRBJ1-1, with D perhaps TRBD1 (6 bases). This CDR3 comprises 16 residues. V lost 0 bases and J 3 bases, leaving 14 bases between the germline ends. Germline CDR1 is MNHNY and CDR2 is SVGAGI (reference sequence).

This chain joins TRBV2 and TRBJ2-5, with 7 bases lining up with TRBD2. The DNA end is more similar to TRBJ2-7, so the J call may be wrong. Germline loops: CDR1 SNHLY, CDR2 FYNNEI. The CDR3 is 18 amino acids. CDR3 sequence (DNA): TGTGCCGCCCGAGGTGGGGTAATTAACGGGGGGAGCTCCTACGAGCAGTACTTC. This encodes CAARGGVINGGSSYEQYF.

This clone was recorded once. This sequence joins TRBV5-5 and TRBJ2-3; D is uncertain. The CDR3 loop spans 15 amino acids. The germline V gene encodes CDR1 SGHKS and CDR2 YYEKEE (reference sequence). V lost 1 base and J lost 0, with 9 bases in between. Here the CDR3 DNA reads TGTGCCAGCAGCTTGCGGCGGCCTAGCACAGATACGCAGTATTTT. Encoded protein: CASSLRRPSTDTQYF.

The V call is TRBV5-1, the J call TRBJ2-7; TRBD1 matches at 8 bases. Germline V gene sequence: CDR1 SGHRS, CDR2 YFSETQ. The V gene end was trimmed by 4 bases and the J gene end by 6 bases; junction bases not matched to a gene: 6. The CDR3 totals 13 residues. In DNA form, the CDR3 reads TGCGCCAGCAGCCCCGGACAGGGATCCGAGCAGTACTTC. It encodes CASSPGQGSEQYF.

The chain has TRBV9 and TRBJ2-1; 10 nucleotides line up with TRBD2. V dropped 0 bases and J dropped 8; count of bases not matched to a gene: 14. This CDR3 region has 18 residues. CDR1 is SGDLS and CDR2 is YYNGEE in the germline V gene. The CDR3 region has the DNA TGTGCCAGCAGCGTAGCTTGGGTGAGCGGGGGGGCCGGCGATGAGCAGTTCTTC. Its translation: CASSVAWVSGGAGDEQFF.

The chain combines TRBV5-1 with TRBJ1-2; maybe TRBD1 (5 bases). The germline gives CDR1 SGHRS, CDR2 YFSETQ. V lost 3 bases, J lost 4 bases, and 19 bases lay in between. This CDR3 has 16 amino acids. The CDR3 DNA sequence: TGCGCCAGCAGCTGGGACTTAAACGAAGGGGCCTATGGCTACACCTTC. This codes for CASSWDLNEGAYGYTF.

V is TRBV7-2 and J is TRBJ2-3, with 8 bases lining up with TRBD2. V shed 3 bases, J shed 3 bases, and the junction held 11 bases outside the gene matches. CDR3 size: 17 residues. Germline CDR1 SGHTA, CDR2 FQGNSA. CDR3 DNA: TGTGCCAGCAGCTTCGGAGGAGGCGGGGGGTGGACAGATACGCAGTATTTT. As protein: CASSFGGGGGWTDTQYF.

The rearrangement uses TRBV7-8 and TRBJ2-3; 7 nucleotides agree with TRBD2. The length of the CDR3 is 18 residues. Germline trimming cut 3 bases from V and 1 base from J; bases unmatched to any gene: 13. Germline V gene data show CDR1 as SGHVS and CDR2 as FQNEAQ. CDR3 DNA sequence: TGTGCCAGCAGCTTCCTCCTACAGCGGGGACGGGGCACAGATACGCAGTATTTT. Translation gives CASSFLLQRGRGTDTQYF.

V gene TRBV5-1 combines with J gene TRBJ2-7; 9 bases map to TRBD1. Germline V CDR1 and CDR2: SGHRS, YFSETQ. J lost 2 bases, V lost 0 bases, and 3 bases had no gene match. The CDR3 extends over 15 amino acids. CDR3 sequence: CASSLVTGGAYEQYF. CDR3 nucleotides: TGCGCCAGCAGCTTGGTTACAGGGGGCGCCTACGAGCAGTACTTC.

This chain joins TRBV5-1 and TRBJ1-2; no clear D. The V end was cut by 1 base, the J end by 4 bases, with 14 bases between. CDR3 size: 15 residues. CDR1 and CDR2 (germline): SGHRS, YFSETQ. In DNA, the CDR3 is TGCGCCAGCAGCTTGTCCTACAGTTCGTCCTATGGCTACACCTTC. Protein sequence: CASSLSYSSSYGYTF.

The chain uses TRBV29-1 and TRBJ1-2, with 9 bases that match TRBD1. The germline CDR1 and CDR2 sequences are SQVTM and ANQGSEA. This CDR3 has 13 amino acids. J lost 4 bases, V lost 4 bases, and 4 bases had no gene match. The chain's CDR3 is CSVGTGGGYGYTF. The CDR3 bases are TGCAGCGTTGGTACAGGGGGCGGCTATGGCTACACCTTC.

In its sample, this clone was seen a few times. J is TRBJ1-2 and V is TRBV4-1, with 9 positions matching TRBD1. V was clipped by 7 bases and J by 3 bases; unmatched bases: 15. The CDR3 contains 17 residues. Looked up from germline, CDR1 is MGHRA and CDR2 is YSYEKL. The DNA for the CDR3 is TGCGCCAGCACCCTGGGAACAGGGGGCGTAAAGGACTATGGCTACACCTTC. It yields the protein CASTLGTGGVKDYGYTF.